The 25 T cell receptor beta chains below were found in one sample sequenced in a study of tumor and adjacent non-tumor tissue in lung cancer. Three rounds of nested PCR, following a modified ARM-PCR protocol, produced the TCRbeta library. TCRdb re-called the multiplex PCR reads with MiXCR, one entry per CDR3 protein. Of about 75,000 distinct CDR3 sequences in the sample, around 70% are singletons; the top ten hold approximately 30%. The template was RNA from unsorted bulk tissue. The normal lung tissue was taken more than 3 cm from the tumor edge. Sequencing input: distant non-tumor lung tissue. All receptors derive from a woman between 45 and 65 years old with non-small cell lung cancer.

V and J are TRBV20-1 and TRBJ2-1, with TRBD2 matching 8 bases. Germline assignment: CDR1 DFQATT and CDR2 SNEGSKA (reference sequence). V lost 3 bases to trimming and J lost 16 bases; unmatched junction nucleotides: 17. The CDR3 runs 14 residues. The CDR3 DNA sequence: TGCAGTGCTAGCGGGAGGGCCTTCTACAATGAGTACTTCTTC. The encoded protein is CSASGRAFYNEYFF.

As for this clonotype: A much larger clone sits a single nucleotide away, making a read error possible. This chain links TRBV29-1 with TRBJ2-3; perhaps TRBD2 as D (6 bases). CDR1 and CDR2 (germline): SQVTM, ANQGSEA. The CDR3 contains 16 residues. V lost 5 bases and J lost 6, with 24 bases in between. CDR3 region: CSVHSNRRGTDDTQYF. The CDR3 DNA reads TGCAGCGTTCATTCGAATAGGAGGGGAACGGATGATACGCAGTATTTT.

Many counts were recorded for this clonotype. The CDR3 nucleotides read TGTGCCAGCAGCTTAGATCCCGGGACAGATACGCAGTATTTT. Protein product: CASSLDPGTDTQYF. V usage is TRBV11-3 and J usage is TRBJ2-3; D call uncertain. The V gene's germline CDR1 is SGHNT and CDR2 YENEEA. Deletions cut 0 bases from V and 3 bases from J, with 7 bases between. This CDR3 comprises 14 residues.

The rearrangement joins TRBV20-1 to TRBJ1-1, with D possibly TRBD1 on 5 matching bases. In germline, CDR1 is DFQATT, CDR2 SNEGSKA (reference sequence). The germline V and J ends were trimmed by 1 base and 5 bases, with 11 bases remaining between them. CDR3 length equals 13 residues. In nucleotides, the CDR3 is TGCAGTGCTAGAGGAGGGGCACAGACTGAAGCTTTCTTT. As protein: CSARGGAQTEAFF.

The chain is built from TRBV4-1 and TRBJ1-1; D possibly corresponds to TRBD1 (6 bases). The CDR3 totals 16 residues. Germline V gives CDR1 MGHRA, CDR2 YSYEKL. V was shortened by 3 bases and J by 6 bases, with 20 bases between the two germline ends. CDR3 DNA sequence: TGCGCCAGCAGCCATAATCTCTACAGGGTCGGCGCTGAAGCTTTCTTT. Protein sequence: CASSHNLYRVGAEAFF.

This clonotype was observed once. Just one base apart from a much larger clone, this may be a read error. This chain links TRBV20-1 with TRBJ2-7; D gene ambiguous. This CDR3 is built from 14 residues. Germline CDR1 and CDR2: DFQATT and SNEGSKA (reference sequence). Written as DNA, the CDR3 is TGCAGTGCTCGTGACCCCCGGAGCTCCTACGAGCACTACTTC. This encodes CSARDPRSSYEHYF.

Concerning this clonotype itself: The germline gene is not matched at one end of the junction; a read error may be the cause. V is TRBV20-1 and J is TRBJ2-7; D possibly corresponds to TRBD2 (5 bases). Germline lookup yields CDR1 DFQATT and CDR2 SNEGSKA (reference sequence). The CDR3 is 14 amino acids. The CDR3 nucleotides are TGCGGTGCTAGCCGAGAAGGCACGCACTACGAGCAATACTTC. Translating gives CGASREGTHYEQYF.

Turning to this clonotype: This clone may be a read error of a much larger clone one base away. This chain uses TRBV29-1 with TRBJ1-2; no definite D call. In germline, CDR1 is SQVTM, CDR2 ANQGSEA. This CDR3 region has 15 residues. The CDR3 DNA reads as TGCAGCATTGAGGGTGGCAGAGGGTCCCCTAGGGGCTACACCTTC. Protein: CSIEGGRGSPRGYTF.

Worth noting for this clonotype: With a much larger clone just one base away, this may be a read error. The CDR3 DNA follows: TGTGCCAGCAGTTACCGAGGGGGCGCGGGAGGCACTGGAGCTTTCTTT. Translation gives CASSYRGGAGGTGAFF. The J gene is TRBJ1-1, the V gene TRBV6-2 or TRBV6-3, with 7 bases matching TRBD1. The germline V gene has CDR1 MNHEY and CDR2 SVGEGT. This CDR3 is 16 amino acids long.

The chain employs TRBV6-1 and TRBJ2-3, with D perhaps given as TRBD1 or TRBD2 (5 bases each). Looked up from germline, CDR1 is MNHNS and CDR2 is SASEGT. V lost 7 bases and J lost 4, with 15 bases in between. This CDR3 is built from 14 residues. CDR3 sequence reads: CASNGTGRADTQYF. The CDR3, as DNA: TGTGCCAGCAATGGGACCGGGCGGGCAGATACGCAGTATTTT.

There are many counts of this clonotype. The J gene is TRBJ2-7, the V gene TRBV11-3; possibly TRBD1 or TRBD2 for D (5 bases each). The CDR3 is 13 residues long. Between the trimmed V and J ends, which lost 4 bases and 6 bases, there was a span of 13 bases. CDR1 and CDR2 from the germline V gene are SGHNT and YENEEA. The CDR3 region is CASSSYPGGEQYF. In DNA, the CDR3 is TGTGCCAGCAGCTCGTACCCTGGGGGCGAGCAGTACTTC.

About this clonotype: A read error may produce the germline difference seen at one junction end. The CDR3 DNA reads as TGTACCAGCAGTGAACGGGCAGAGCCACCTTACGGGCAGTACTTC. Its translation is CTSSERAEPPYGQYF. The chain recombines TRBV6-1 with TRBJ2-7; D gene unclear. The germline V gene has CDR1 MNHNS and CDR2 SASEGT. This CDR3 contains 15 residues.

The sample holds a few counts of this clonotype. The chain combines TRBV25-1 with TRBJ2-1; TRBD1 might be the D (5 bases). The CDR3 consists of 15 residues. Germline loops: CDR1 MGHDK, CDR2 SYGVNS. V lost 4 bases and J lost 9, with 19 bases in between. The CDR3 sequence: CASSGPTQGRGEQFF. CDR3 DNA sequence: TGTGCCAGCAGTGGCCCGACCCAGGGTAGAGGTGAGCAGTTCTTC.

This chain joins TRBV29-1 and TRBJ2-1; perhaps TRBD2 as D (6 bases). The germline gives CDR1 SQVTM, CDR2 ANQGSEA. Deletions cut 1 base from V and 7 bases from J, with 11 bases between. The CDR3 consists of 13 residues. CDR3 protein: CSVEGSSENEQFF. For the CDR3, the DNA is TGCAGCGTTGAAGGGTCTAGCGAAAATGAGCAGTTCTTC.

Concerning this clonotype itself: One end of the junction varies from germline; a read error may be responsible. This sequence joins TRBV29-1 and TRBJ2-7, with D possibly matching TRBD2 (6 bases). Germline CDR1 is SQVTM and CDR2 is ANQGSEA. The CDR3 length is 18 residues. Here the CDR3 reads CSVEPSSPGSGTYNEQYF. CDR3 bases: TGCAGCGTTGAACCCAGCAGCCCAGGTTCCGGGACTTACAATGAGCAGTATTTC.

This clonotype was seen more than once but under ten times. V and J are TRBV24-1 and TRBJ2-1, with D perhaps TRBD1 (5 bases). Germline V gene lookup returns CDR1 KGHDR and CDR2 SFDVKD. Trimming cost V 3 bases and J 0 bases, with 14 bases left between them. This CDR3 spans 17 amino acids. DNA of the CDR3: TGTGCCACCAGTGATCTTACTCAGGGTTCCTCCTACAATGAGCAGTTCTTC. Its translation: CATSDLTQGSSYNEQFF.

This clonotype was seen a few times. A single base separates this from a much larger clone, so it may be a read error. V usage is TRBV11-2 and J usage is TRBJ2-3; D is perhaps TRBD2 (5 bases). The germline CDR1 and CDR2 sequences are SGHAT and FQNNGV. The CDR3 runs 13 residues. DNA for the CDR3: TGTCCCAGCAGCGTTGACGGGGAAGATACGCAGTATTTT. It codes for CPSSVDGEDTQYF.

This clonotype was detected many times. The rearrangement links TRBV11-2 to TRBJ2-7; D may be TRBD2 (5 bases). V lost 0 bases and J 5 bases, leaving 14 bases between the germline ends. Germline V CDR1 and CDR2: SGHAT, FQNNGV. This CDR3 region has 15 residues. CDR3 region: CASSLDKRSGDEQYF. Here the CDR3 DNA reads TGTGCCAGCAGCTTAGATAAGCGGAGCGGCGACGAGCAGTACTTC.

This clonotype was detected many times. The chain employs TRBV20-1 and TRBJ2-1, with TRBD2 matching over 8 bases. V was pared by 7 bases and J by 9 bases, with 8 bases of the junction left unmatched. The germline CDR1 and CDR2 sequences are DFQATT and SNEGSKA (reference sequence). CDR3 length: 12 amino acids. In DNA, the CDR3 is TGCAGTGTAGCGGGAAATGCGGGTGAGCAGTTCTTC. Its protein product is CSVAGNAGEQFF.

Note on this clonotype: A read error may produce the germline difference seen at one junction end. The CDR3 is CASSIDRGNTEAFF. The CDR3 region has the DNA TGTGCCAGTAGTATTGACAGGGGTAACACTGAAGCCTTCTTT. The rearrangement links TRBV19 to TRBJ1-1; 8 positions agree with TRBD1. This CDR3 comprises 14 residues. Germline V lookup: CDR1 LNHDA, CDR2 SQIVND (reference sequence).

Concerning this clonotype itself: A read error may produce the germline difference seen at one junction end. The V call is TRBV5-6, the J call TRBJ1-1; D is uncertain. Per the germline V gene, CDR1 is SGHDT and CDR2 is YYEEEE. This CDR3 spans 13 amino acids. The CDR3 is CVSSLLGNTEAFF. DNA for the CDR3: TGTGTCAGCAGCTTGCTCGGGAACACTGAGGCTTTCTTT.

The rearrangement links TRBV24-1 to TRBJ2-2; D is undetermined. Germline V lookup: CDR1 KGHDR, CDR2 SFDVKD. The CDR3 consists of 15 residues. The V end was cut by 3 bases, the J end by 4 bases, with 11 bases between. The CDR3 region is CATSDGSLSTGELFF. In DNA, the CDR3 is TGTGCCACCAGTGATGGCAGCCTAAGCACCGGGGAGCTGTTTTTT.

This clonotype was seen at least ten times. J is TRBJ2-1 and V is TRBV20-1, with 7 bases that match TRBD2. V was pared by 8 bases and J by 5 bases, with 6 bases of the junction left unmatched. Germline CDR1 reads DFQATT; CDR2 reads SNEGSKA (reference sequence). This CDR3 comprises 12 residues. The CDR3 is CSSAGANNEQFF. CDR3 coding DNA: TGCAGTTCGGCGGGAGCAAACAATGAGCAGTTCTTC.

This clonotype was counted at least ten times. The gene calls are TRBV11-2 and TRBJ2-7, with D uncertain. This CDR3 region has 11 residues. Deletions cut 3 bases from V and 6 bases from J, with 6 bases between. Germline lookup yields CDR1 SGHAT and CDR2 FQNNGV. Here the CDR3 DNA reads TGTGCCAGCAGCTTTGTGGCCGAGCAGTACTTC. Protein: CASSFVAEQYF.

The rearrangement links TRBV12-3 or TRBV12-4 to TRBJ2-1; no definite D call. This CDR3 has 13 residues. Trimming shortened V by 2 bases and J by 6 bases, and 8 bases separated the two germline ends. CDR3 region: CASSLSGSNEQFF. CDR3 bases: TGTGCCAGCAGTTTATCGGGTTCCAATGAGCAGTTCTTC.